A selection of T cell receptor beta chains follows, all from one sample in a study of immune evolution from preneoplasia to lung adenocarcinoma. The protocol was immunoSEQ multiplex PCR, while the TCRdb copy is restricted to in-frame clones and leaves out a portion. The table includes several thousand clones, around 80% detected once. Sequenced material: FFPE minimally invasive lung adenocarcinoma tissue. These receptors all stem from a person aged 60-80 years with lung adenocarcinoma. The CDR3 runs from the conserved cysteine through the conserved F or W. A D gene is named only where the DNA matches it firmly. Some rows have no size entry. The others give once, few or many, or a class for an expanded clone.

TRBV29-1	TRBJ1-2	NA	NA	CSVDGYGYTF	TGCAGCGTTGATGGCTATGGCTACACCTTC
TRBV5-6	TRBJ2-1	TRBD2	NA	CASSLLADYNEQFF	TGTGCCAGCAGCTTACTAGCGGACTACAATGAGCAGTTCTTC
TRBV5-1	TRBJ2-7	TRBD2	NA	CASSRVGLAEGSWSEQYF	TGCGCCAGCAGCCGGGTTGGTCTAGCGGAGGGGTCGTGGAGCGAGCAGTACTTC
TRBV11-2	TRBJ2-1	TRBD2	once	CASLPQRGVGNEQFF	TGTGCCAGCTTACCCCAGCGGGGGGTGGGGAATGAGCAGTTCTTC
TRBV2	TRBJ2-5	TRBD1	few	CATPTGVLGETQYF	TGTGCCACCCCGACAGGGGTGCTAGGAGAGACCCAGTACTTC
TRBV21-1	TRBJ2-7	NA	NA	CALEERSYEQYF	TGTGCCCTCGAAGAGCGGTCCTACGAGCAGTACTTC
TRBV5-1	TRBJ2-5	NA	NA	CASSRLKLDRETQYF	TGCGCCAGCAGCCGCCTTAAGCTGGATCGAGAGACCCAGTACTTC
TRBV5-6	TRBJ2-1	NA	few	CASSLDYSYNEQFF	TGTGCCAGCAGCTTGGACTACTCCTACAATGAGCAGTTCTTC
TRBV20-1	TRBJ2-1	NA	NA	CSALPDPEQFF	TGCAGTGCTCTCCCGGACCCTGAGCAGTTCTTC
TRBV5-1	TRBJ2-3	TRBD1	few	CASSTRQGTDTQYF	TGCGCCAGCAGCACTCGACAGGGGACAGATACGCAGTATTTT
TRBV30	TRBJ2-5	NA	NA	CAWSPPGVQGETQYF	TGTGCCTGGAGTCCCCCGGGAGTCCAGGGAGAGACCCAGTACTTC
TRBV28	TRBJ2-2	TRBD2	NA	CASSLLSGRKTGELFF	TGTGCCAGCAGTTTGTTAAGCGGGAGAAAGACCGGGGAGCTGTTTTTT
TRBV4-2	TRBJ1-1	NA	NA	CASSQDEGGNTEAFF	TGTGCCAGCAGCCAAGACGAGGGGGGTAACACTGAAGCTTTCTTT
TRBV5-1	TRBJ2-7	TRBD1	NA	CASSFQGQGSGEQYF	TGCGCCAGCAGCTTTCAGGGACAGGGGTCGGGGGAGCAGTACTTC
TRBV12-5	TRBJ2-7	TRBD2	NA	CASGLEPSGTSETPYEQYF	TGTGCTAGTGGTTTGGAACCCTCCGGGACTAGCGAGACCCCCTACGAGCAGTACTTC
TRBV9	TRBJ2-1	TRBD2	NA	CASSPRGSGRVNEQFF	TGTGCCAGCAGCCCCCGGGGCAGCGGGAGGGTCAATGAGCAGTTCTTC
TRBV7-9	TRBJ2-1	TRBD2	NA	CASSRYGTSGYNEQFF	TGTGCCAGCAGCCGTTACGGGACTAGCGGTTACAATGAGCAGTTCTTC
TRBV5-3	TRBJ2-1	NA	once	CASSRDGTYNEQFF	TGTGCCAGCAGCAGAGACGGAACCTACAATGAGCAGTTCTTC
TRBV15	TRBJ2-7	NA	NA	CATSSPGGPTSYEQYF	TGTGCCACCAGCAGCCCTGGGGGGCCTACCTCCTACGAGCAGTACTTC
TRBV11-2	TRBJ2-1	NA	NA	CASSLGGGRGQFF	TGTGCCAGCAGCTTAGGCGGCGGGCGGGGGCAGTTCTTC
TRBV11-3	TRBJ1-1	NA	NA	CASSFVTGNEAFF	TGTGCCAGCAGCTTTGTCACAGGGAATGAAGCTTTCTTT
TRBV5-1	TRBJ1-6	TRBD1	NA	CASSLGDRGTPLHF	TGCGCCAGCAGCTTGGGGGACAGGGGGACACCCCTCCACTTT
TRBV7-9	TRBJ1-1	TRBD1	NA	CASSQGETEAFF	TGTGCCAGCAGCCAGGGGGAAACTGAAGCTTTCTTT